This entry is about one TCR beta chain. TCRdb's copy holds only in-frame clones and misses some; the assay was immunoSEQ multiplex PCR. The sample carries approximately 230,000 clones, 70% to 85% recorded once. These data originate in a study of blood T cell repertoires in COVID-19. Study as a whole: The United States, Italy and Spain were the sources of the acute and convalescent COVID-19 samples. Nucleic acid was either cDNA or gDNA, and it came from T cells, B-cell-depleted T cells, or PBMCs.

Participants, about 18 to 90 years old, spanned approximately 26 US areas. For recovered donors of Cohort 3, there were two negative PCRs, clearance, or symptom resolution. Sequences were obtained from PBMCs or T cells enriched from blood (not recorded which). The TCR sequence derives from a man aged 35 to 55 who had recovered from COVID-19.

DNA of the CDR3: TGTGCCAGCAGCGGTTACAGGGGCAATGAGCAGTTCTTC. It is translated as CASSGYRGNEQFF. The V and J genes are TRBV5-8 and TRBJ2-1; TRBD1 matches 7 bases. Germline CDR1 reads SGHTS; CDR2 reads YDEGEE. J lost 6 bases, V lost 4 bases, and 4 bases had no gene match. The CDR3 contains 13 residues.